The 5 T cell receptor beta chains reported below all come from one sample, sequenced in a study of OX40 agonist ivuxolimab in advanced cancers. The library was built by means of the immunoSEQ multiplex PCR assay. Held by TCRdb, this immuneACCESS table contains in-frame sequences only and omits some clones. Under half of the omission traces to an unresolved V gene where checked; the cause of the rest is unknown. The sample data list tens of thousands of clones, and around 91% of these were observed just once. Of the sample, roughly a tenth is held by the ten largest clones. The sequenced sample was CD4+ or CD8+ T cells sorted from blood, obtained in a trial of the OX40 agonist ivuxolimab. These receptors were obtained from an adult with an advanced solid tumor such as melanoma, head and neck, liver or kidney cancer.

The rearrangement joins TRBV7-9 to TRBJ1-2; 7 nucleotides match TRBD1. The ends lost 4 bases at V and 8 bases at J; junction bases unmatched: 4. The germline V gene has CDR1 SEHNR and CDR2 FQNEAQ (reference sequence). The CDR3 is 12 residues long. The CDR3 DNA follows: TGTGCCAGCAGCTCCGGGACAGCCGGCTACACCTTC. It is translated as CASSSGTAGYTF.

The chain combines TRBV6-1 with TRBJ2-1; 8 nucleotides agree with TRBD2. This CDR3 spans 16 amino acids. The germline CDR1 and CDR2 sequences are MNHNS and SASEGT. The V segment lost 0 bases and the J segment 1 base; nucleotides outside the gene matches: 2. CDR3 DNA: TGTGCCAGCAGTGAAGCCGGGGGGGGATCCTACAATGAGCAGTTCTTC. This sequence encodes CASSEAGGGSYNEQFF.

The chain combines TRBV21-1 with TRBJ1-1. TRBV21-1 is assigned pseudogene status. The CDR3 length is 15 residues. This chain's CDR3 is CASSTRRRANTEAFF. CDR3 bases: TGTGCCAGCAGCACCCGGAGACGGGCTAACACTGAAGCTTTCTTT.

The gene calls are TRBV7-2 and TRBJ2-1; tentative D call: TRBD2 (7 bases). Trimming pared 0 bases from V and 6 bases from J, leaving 15 bases between. Germline values: CDR1 SGHTA, CDR2 FQGNSA. CDR3 size: 16 residues. The CDR3, as DNA: TGTGCCAGCAGCTTAGCGGCAGGACTAGGGGGCAATGAGCAGTTCTTC. It encodes CASSLAAGLGGNEQFF. The full variable domain, its missing parts supplied by reference TRBV7-2 and TRBJ2-1, is GAGVSQSPSNKVTEKGKDVELRCDPISGHTALYWYRQSLGQGLEFLIYFQGNSAPDKSGLPSDRFSAERTGGSVSTLTIQRTQQEDSAVYLCASSLAAGLGGNEQFFGPGTRLTVL.

The gene calls are TRBV7-9 and TRBJ2-1, with TRBD2 matching 9 bases. Germline V gives CDR1 SEHNR, CDR2 FQNEAQ (reference sequence). The V gene end was trimmed by 5 bases and the J gene end by 2 bases; junction bases not matched to a gene: 4. This CDR3 has 15 amino acids. DNA for the CDR3: TGTGCCAGCAGCCCCGCGGGAGGGCCCTACAATGAGCAGTTCTTC. It specifies CASSPAGGPYNEQFF.